The clone carrying this T cell receptor (beta chain) was counted only a few times. Its specificity is not known. These data are taken from a study of beta chain features in type 1 diabetes. Study details: All samples together contributed 100 million to 120 million sorted cells for examination.

Study-level findings and limits: Shorter templates may be favored by PCR, equally so in patients and controls. Type 1 diabetes patients had TCRB CDR3s that were shorter (moderately but significantly so) in all four CD4+ subsets.

The V and J ends lost 0 bases and 13 bases respectively, with 12 bases between them. This CDR3 is built from 12 residues. CDR1 is KGHSY, CDR2 FQNENV, per germline. Using CD45RO/CCR7/CD25/CD127/CD95/CD27, CD4+ naive, central memory, regulatory and stem cell-like memory cells were sorted. TCRB transcripts that were expressed got sequenced, as all of the isolated RNA had been reverse transcribed. Each sample of naive, central memory or regulatory T cells had, on average, around 4 million reads. The assay was immunoSEQ multiplex PCR, and TCRdb's table has in-frame clones only and misses some. This sample yields 250,000 to 350,000 clones, of which roughly an eighth are seen a single time; about 0.016% belongs to the top ten.

The sample comprised naive CD4+ T cells from blood. V is TRBV16 and J is TRBJ2-5; no clear D. The source is a young man with type 1 diabetes. The CDR3 region is CASSQSSRSVYF. CDR3 nucleotide sequence: TGTGCCAGCAGCCAATCCTCGAGGAGCGTGTACTTC. The entire variable domain, with the rest obtained from reference TRBV16 and TRBJ2-5, is as follows: GEEVAQTPKHLVRGEGQKAKLYCAPIKGHSYVFWYQQVLKNEFKFLISFQNENVFDETGMPKERFSAKCLPNSPCSLEIQATKLEDSAVYFCASSQSSRSVYFGPGTRLLVL.